One sample yielded the 15 T cell receptor beta chains listed below, sequenced in a study of T cell changes during pregnancy in multiple sclerosis. Sequenced by immunoSEQ multiplex PCR; TCRdb stores in-frame clones only, minus some. The sample contains more than 55,000 clones, approximately 90% of which appear only once. The source material was peripheral blood, sampled in the second trimester of pregnancy. All receptors come from a female donor with multiple sclerosis, enrolled in a pregnancy study.

The genes are TRBV7-6 and TRBJ1-5; D is undetermined. The CDR3 sequence is 15 residues long. Germline V gene sequence: CDR1 SGHVS, CDR2 FNYEAQ. The V gene lost 5 bases and the J gene lost 8 bases, with 19 bases spanning the gap. The CDR3 coding sequence is TGTGCCAGCAGCCAGACGAGGGCCGTCGGGGAGCCCCAGCATTTT. Its protein product is CASSQTRAVGEPQHF.

This chain links TRBV19 with TRBJ2-7; TRBD1 agrees at 8 bases. V gave up 5 bases and J gave up 2 bases; unmatched junction bases: 5. Germline lookup yields CDR1 LNHDA and CDR2 SQIVND (reference sequence). There are 14 residues in the CDR3. The CDR3, as DNA: TGTGCCAGTAGTGCCGGGACAGGAGCCTACGAGCAGTACTTC. Its translation: CASSAGTGAYEQYF.

The gene calls are TRBV5-8 and TRBJ2-7, with D possibly being TRBD2 (5 bases). The V end was cut by 0 bases, the J end by 7 bases, with 17 bases between. The CDR3 is 15 amino acids. Germline V lookup: CDR1 SGHTS, CDR2 YDEGEE. CDR3 sequence reads: CASSLGLARSGEQYF. The CDR3 DNA is TGTGCCAGCAGCTTGGGGTTAGCTCGCTCGGGGGAGCAGTACTTC.

The chain links TRBV30 to TRBJ1-2; TRBD1 matches 10 bases. CDR1 and CDR2 (germline): GTSNPN, SVGIG (reference sequence). V lost 3 bases and J lost 5; bases outside the gene matches: 9. The CDR3 spans 15 residues. Here the CDR3 reads CAWRVPDRGEYGYTF. The CDR3 DNA sequence: TGTGCCTGGAGGGTCCCGGACAGGGGGGAATATGGCTACACCTTC.

This chain links TRBV5-8 with TRBJ1-5, with D perhaps matching TRBD1 (5 bases). CDR1 and CDR2 from the germline V gene are SGHTS and YDEGEE. The CDR3 has 18 amino acids. V shed 6 bases and J shed 4 bases, with 26 bases lying between them. CDR3 loop: CASNRLTGGGQINQPQHF. CDR3 DNA: TGTGCCAGCAACAGACTCACTGGGGGAGGGCAGATAAATCAGCCCCAGCATTTT.

The V and J genes are TRBV5-1 and TRBJ2-7; 9 bases agree with TRBD2. Germline V gene sequence: CDR1 SGHRS, CDR2 YFSETQ. The V and J ends lost 0 bases and 5 bases, in that order; junction bases with no gene match: 12. CDR3 length equals 17 residues. The chain's CDR3 is CASSLGKTSGRENEQYF. The CDR3 nucleotides read TGCGCCAGCAGCTTGGGTAAGACTAGCGGACGAGAGAACGAGCAGTACTTC.

This clone was observed a single time. The V call is TRBV11-1, the J call TRBJ2-7; 8 nucleotides align to TRBD2. The J segment lost 3 bases and the V segment lost 6 bases, leaving 10 bases of the junction unmatched. The CDR3 totals 15 residues. The germline CDR1 and CDR2 sequences are SGHAT and FQDESV (reference sequence). In nucleotides, the CDR3 is TGTGCCAGCAGTTACAAAGCGGGACTAGTCTACGAGCAGTACTTC. Translation gives CASSYKAGLVYEQYF.

This chain joins TRBV5-1 and TRBJ1-2; 10 bases map to TRBD1. The V segment lost 4 bases and the J segment 4 bases; nucleotides outside the gene matches: 7. This CDR3 is built from 15 residues. In germline, CDR1 is SGHRS, CDR2 YFSETQ. The CDR3 spells CASSETGQGIYGYTF. In DNA form, the CDR3 reads TGCGCCAGCAGCGAAACGGGACAGGGGATCTATGGCTACACCTTC.

V usage is TRBV25-1 and J usage is TRBJ2-3, with 9 bases lining up with TRBD1. CDR3 size: 16 residues. The germline V gene has CDR1 MGHDK and CDR2 SYGVNS. V lost 4 bases and J lost 2; bases outside the gene matches: 7. The CDR3 DNA is TGTGCCAGCAGTGCCCACCGGGACAGGGACACAGATACGCAGTATTTT. Its translation is CASSAHRDRDTDTQYF. The full variable domain, rest sourced from reference TRBV25-1 and TRBJ2-3, is EADIYQTPRYLVIGTGKKITLECSQTMGHDKMYWYQQDPGMELHLIHYSYGVNSTEKGDLSSESTVSRIRTEHFPLTLESARPSHTSQYLCASSAHRDRDTDTQYFGPGTRLTVL.

The rearrangement uses TRBV13 and TRBJ1-2, with D perhaps TRBD1 (5 bases). The CDR3 loop spans 17 amino acids. In germline, CDR1 is PRHDT, CDR2 FYEKMQ (reference sequence). Trimming cost V 5 bases and J 8 bases, with 27 bases left between them. The CDR3 spells CASSHLLSGGRTRGYTF. DNA of the CDR3: TGTGCCAGCAGCCATCTCTTGAGTGGGGGACGGACTAGGGGCTACACCTTC.

The V gene is TRBV7-6, the J gene TRBJ1-5, with a tentative D call TRBD1 (5 bases). V shed 5 bases and J shed 0 bases, with 11 bases lying between them. This CDR3 contains 15 residues. Germline V gene data show CDR1 as SGHVS and CDR2 as FNYEAQ. The DNA of the CDR3 is TGTGCCAGCAGCCCGACAGATTATAGCAATCAGCCCCAGCATTTT. It codes for CASSPTDYSNQPQHF.

The rearrangement links TRBV18 to TRBJ1-1; no firm D call. Germline V gives CDR1 KGHSH, CDR2 LQKENI. The CDR3 contains 14 residues. Between the trimmed V and J ends, which lost 3 bases and 3 bases, there was a span of 11 bases. CDR3 bases: TGTGCCAGCTCACCCTCTCTGGGAGACACTGAAGCTTTCTTT. Residues: CASSPSLGDTEAFF.

V gene TRBV10-3 combines with J gene TRBJ2-2; D gene uncertain. V was trimmed by 0 bases and J by 4 bases, leaving 18 bases between them. Germline CDR1 and CDR2: ENHRY and SYGVKD. The CDR3 consists of 18 residues. The chain's CDR3 is CAISESVASRVSTGELFF. DNA of the CDR3: TGTGCCATCAGTGAGTCCGTGGCTAGTCGGGTTTCCACCGGGGAGCTGTTTTTT.

The chain has TRBV30 and TRBJ2-3; D possibly corresponds to TRBD2 (6 bases). This CDR3 comprises 13 residues. Per germline, CDR1 GTSNPN and CDR2 SVGIG (reference sequence). Trimming shortened V by 0 bases and J by 6 bases, and 10 bases separated the two germline ends. The CDR3 DNA follows: TGTGCCTGGAGTGTATGGGGGAGGGATACGCAGTATTTT. Its protein product is CAWSVWGRDTQYF.

This clone came up a few times. The chain uses TRBV29-1 and TRBJ2-1, with TRBD2 identical over 12 bases. This CDR3 is built from 13 residues. Germline V lookup: CDR1 SQVTM, CDR2 ANQGSEA. J gave up 9 bases and V 4 bases, and 4 bases lay outside the gene matches. The CDR3 loop is CSVVLAGGGEQFF. DNA for the CDR3: TGCAGCGTTGTACTAGCGGGAGGAGGTGAGCAGTTCTTC.